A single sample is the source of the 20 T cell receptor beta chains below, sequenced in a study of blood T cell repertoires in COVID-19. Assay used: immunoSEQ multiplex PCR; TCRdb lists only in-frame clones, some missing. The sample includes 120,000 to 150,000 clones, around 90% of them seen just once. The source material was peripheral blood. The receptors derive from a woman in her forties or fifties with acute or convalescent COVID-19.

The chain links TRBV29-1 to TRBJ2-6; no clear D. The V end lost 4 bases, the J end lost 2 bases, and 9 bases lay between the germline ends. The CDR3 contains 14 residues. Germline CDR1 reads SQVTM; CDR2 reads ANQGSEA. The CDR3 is CSVASNTGANVLTF. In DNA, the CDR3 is TGCAGCGTTGCTAGTAACACTGGGGCCAACGTCCTGACTTTC.

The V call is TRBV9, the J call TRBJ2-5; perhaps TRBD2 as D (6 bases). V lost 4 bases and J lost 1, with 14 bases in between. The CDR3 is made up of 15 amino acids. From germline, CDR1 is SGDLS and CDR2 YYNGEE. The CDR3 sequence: CASSPRLVPQETQYF. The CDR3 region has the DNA TGTGCCAGCAGCCCCCGACTAGTCCCCCAAGAGACCCAGTACTTC.

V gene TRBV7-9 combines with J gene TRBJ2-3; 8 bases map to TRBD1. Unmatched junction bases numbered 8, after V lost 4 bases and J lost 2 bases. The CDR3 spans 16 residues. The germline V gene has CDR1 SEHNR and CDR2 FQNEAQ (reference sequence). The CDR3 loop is CASSSRTGTFTDTQYF. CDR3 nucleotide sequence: TGTGCCAGCAGCTCTAGGACAGGGACCTTCACAGATACGCAGTATTTT.

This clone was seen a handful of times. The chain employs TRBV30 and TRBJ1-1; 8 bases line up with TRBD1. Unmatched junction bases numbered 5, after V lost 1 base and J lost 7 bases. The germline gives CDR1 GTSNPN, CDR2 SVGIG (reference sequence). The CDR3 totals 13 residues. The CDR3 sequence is CAWSEDRDNEAFF. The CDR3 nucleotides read TGTGCCTGGAGTGAGGACAGGGACAATGAAGCTTTCTTT.

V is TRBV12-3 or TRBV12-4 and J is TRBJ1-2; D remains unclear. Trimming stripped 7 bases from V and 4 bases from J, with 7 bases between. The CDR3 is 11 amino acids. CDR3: CASTGAYGYTF. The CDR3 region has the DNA TGTGCCAGCACAGGCGCCTATGGCTACACCTTC.

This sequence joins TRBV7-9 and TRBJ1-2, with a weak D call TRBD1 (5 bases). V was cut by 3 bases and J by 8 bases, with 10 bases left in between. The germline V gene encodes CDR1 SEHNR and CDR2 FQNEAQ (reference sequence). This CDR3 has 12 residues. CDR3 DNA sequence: TGTGCCAGCAGCTTTGGGGCCTGGGGCTACACCTTC. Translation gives CASSFGAWGYTF.

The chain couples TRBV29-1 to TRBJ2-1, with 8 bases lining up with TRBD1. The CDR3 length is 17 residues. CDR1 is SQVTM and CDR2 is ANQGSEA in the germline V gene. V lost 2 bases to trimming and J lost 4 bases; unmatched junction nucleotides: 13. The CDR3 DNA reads TGCAGCGTTGAATTAGGGAGACAGGGGATCCCTTACAATGAGCAGTTCTTC. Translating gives CSVELGRQGIPYNEQFF.

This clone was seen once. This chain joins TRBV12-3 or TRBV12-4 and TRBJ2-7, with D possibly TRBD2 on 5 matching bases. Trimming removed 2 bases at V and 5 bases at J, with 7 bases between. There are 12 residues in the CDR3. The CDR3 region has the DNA TGTGCCAGCAGTTTATCCGGGAACGAGCAGTACTTC. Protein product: CASSLSGNEQYF.

The chain's CDR3 is CATSGGLALTTFSTDTQYF. The CDR3 DNA sequence: TGTGCCACCAGTGGGGGACTAGCGCTTACAACGTTTAGCACAGATACGCAGTATTTT. The rearrangement uses TRBV24-1 and TRBJ2-3; 10 positions match TRBD2. Germline-derived CDR1 and CDR2 are KGHDR and SFDVKD. This CDR3 has 19 amino acids. J lost 0 bases, V lost 5 bases, and 13 bases had no gene match.

This chain's CDR3 is CATRSINYEQYF. CDR3 nucleotide sequence: TGTGCCACCCGGAGTATCAACTACGAGCAGTACTTC. V usage is TRBV27 and J usage is TRBJ2-7; D uncertain. Germline V gene sequence: CDR1 MNHEY, CDR2 SMNVEV (reference sequence). Trimming removed 10 bases from V and 3 bases from J, with 13 bases in between. The length of the CDR3 is 12 residues.

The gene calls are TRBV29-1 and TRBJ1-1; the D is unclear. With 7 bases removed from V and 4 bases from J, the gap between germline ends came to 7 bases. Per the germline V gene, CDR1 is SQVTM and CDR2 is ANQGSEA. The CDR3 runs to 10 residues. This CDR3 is CSGFSTEAFF. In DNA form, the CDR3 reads TGCAGCGGGTTCAGCACTGAAGCTTTCTTT.

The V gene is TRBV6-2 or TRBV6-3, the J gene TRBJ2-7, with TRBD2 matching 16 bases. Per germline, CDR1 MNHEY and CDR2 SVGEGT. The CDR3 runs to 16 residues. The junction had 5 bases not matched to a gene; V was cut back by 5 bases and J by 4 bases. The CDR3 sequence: CASSPGLAGGPYEQYF. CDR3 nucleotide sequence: TGTGCCAGCAGTCCGGGACTAGCGGGAGGGCCTTACGAGCAGTACTTC.

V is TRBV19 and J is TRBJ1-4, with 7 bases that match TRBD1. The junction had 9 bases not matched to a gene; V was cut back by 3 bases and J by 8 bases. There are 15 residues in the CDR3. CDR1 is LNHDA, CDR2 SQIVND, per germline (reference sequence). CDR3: CASSMRTGGSEKLFF. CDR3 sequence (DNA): TGTGCCAGTAGTATGAGGACAGGTGGGAGCGAAAAACTGTTTTTT.

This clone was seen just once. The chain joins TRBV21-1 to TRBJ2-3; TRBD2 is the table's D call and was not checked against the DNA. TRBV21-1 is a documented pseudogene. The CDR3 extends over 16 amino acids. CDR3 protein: CASSTILAASTDTQYF. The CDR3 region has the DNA TGTGCCAGCAGCACCATACTAGCGGCTAGCACAGATACGCAGTATTTT.

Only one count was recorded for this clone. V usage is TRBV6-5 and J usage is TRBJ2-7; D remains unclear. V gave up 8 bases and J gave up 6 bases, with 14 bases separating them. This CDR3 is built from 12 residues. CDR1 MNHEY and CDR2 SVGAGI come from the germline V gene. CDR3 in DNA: TGTGCCAGCGGGCCGACCGCTGGCGAGCAGTACTTC. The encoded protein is CASGPTAGEQYF.

CDR3 in amino acids: CASSLAGTSGSVYNEQFF. In DNA form, the CDR3 reads TGTGCCAGCAGCTTGGCAGGGACTAGCGGGTCCGTTTACAATGAGCAGTTCTTC. J is TRBJ2-1 and V is TRBV5-6; 12 bases fit TRBD2. Germline assignment: CDR1 SGHDT and CDR2 YYEEEE. The length of the CDR3 is 18 residues. J was trimmed by 4 bases and V by 0 bases; bases with no gene match: 8.

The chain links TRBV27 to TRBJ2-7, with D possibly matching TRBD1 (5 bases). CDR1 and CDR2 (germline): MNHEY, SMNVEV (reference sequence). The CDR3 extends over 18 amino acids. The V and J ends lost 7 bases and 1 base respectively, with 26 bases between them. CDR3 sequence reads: CASTYPRRALLPSYEQYF. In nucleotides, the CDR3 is TGTGCCAGCACCTATCCCCGCAGGGCCCTCCTACCTTCCTACGAGCAGTACTTC.

CDR3 DNA sequence: TGTGCCAGCAGCTCCCCCAGGCGGGAGGCTGAAGCTTTCTTT. This encodes CASSSPRREAEAFF. This chain joins TRBV5-4 and TRBJ1-1; D is unresolved. CDR1 SGHNT and CDR2 YYREEE come from the germline V gene (reference sequence). This CDR3 contains 14 residues. V shed 3 bases and J shed 6 bases, with 15 bases lying between them.

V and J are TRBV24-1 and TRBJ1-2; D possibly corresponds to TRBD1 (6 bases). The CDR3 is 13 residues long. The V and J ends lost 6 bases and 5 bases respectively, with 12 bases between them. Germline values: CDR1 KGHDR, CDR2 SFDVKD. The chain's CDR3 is CATSRGTRYGYTF. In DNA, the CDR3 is TGTGCCACCAGTAGGGGGACCCGGTATGGCTACACCTTC.

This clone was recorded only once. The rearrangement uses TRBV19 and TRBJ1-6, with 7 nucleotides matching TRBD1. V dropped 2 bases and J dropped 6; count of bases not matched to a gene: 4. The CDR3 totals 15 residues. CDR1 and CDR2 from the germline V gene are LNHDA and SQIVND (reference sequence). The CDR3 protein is CASSIMGTANSPLHF. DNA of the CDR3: TGTGCCAGTAGTATAATGGGGACAGCTAATTCACCCCTCCACTTT.